These 32 T cell receptor beta chains were sequenced from one sample in a study of low-dose radiotherapy and immunotherapy resistance in tumors. TRAV- and TRBV-specific primers, spanning alpha and beta chains, primed first-strand cDNA. TCR amplification used roughly 18 PCR cycles, a constant-region primer and a V-primer adapter. From the reads, TCRdb called clonotypes with MiXCR, one entry per CDR3 protein. The sample has tens of thousands of distinct CDR3 sequences, around 20% seen once. Indicated time point: after trial treatment. Treatment denoted: LDRT plus nivolumab, ipilimumab, low-dose cyclophosphamide and aspirin (RACIN trial). This specimen was PBMCs, taken after low-dose radiotherapy plus immunotherapy. These receptor sequences come from a female donor with ovarian cancer.

At least ten counts were recorded for this clonotype. The rearrangement links TRBV13 to TRBJ1-3, with D unresolved. Looked up from germline, CDR1 is PRHDT and CDR2 is FYEKMQ (reference sequence). V dropped 3 bases and J dropped 3 bases, with 3 bases sitting between them. CDR3 length: 12 residues. The CDR3 DNA is TGTGCCAGCAGCTTGAATGGAAACACCATATATTTT. This translates into CASSLNGNTIYF.

Comment on this clonotype: This may be a read error: a much more frequent sequence differs by one nucleotide. This chain links TRBV19 with TRBJ1-1; TRBD1 is a possible D gene (6 bases). The CDR3 loop spans 16 amino acids. V shed 6 bases and J shed 4 bases, with 21 bases lying between them. Germline loops: CDR1 LNHDA, CDR2 SQIVND (reference sequence). In nucleotides, the CDR3 is TGTGCCAGTAGCTTGAGGGGGGGGAGACGGAGCACTGAAGCTTTCTTT. Translating gives CASSLRGGRRSTEAFF. Full variable domain (missing parts from reference TRBV19 and TRBJ1-1): DGGITQSPKYLFRKEGQNVTLSCEQNLNHDAMYWYRQDPGQGLRLIYYSQIVNDFQKGDIAEGYSVSREKKESFPLTVTSAQKNPTAFYLCASSLRGGRRSTEAFFGQGTRLTVV.

This clonotype was counted at least ten times. This rearrangement joins TRBV5-1 to TRBJ2-2, with D tentatively TRBD1 (6 bases). V lost 4 bases and J lost 3, with 10 bases in between. Germline-derived CDR1 and CDR2 are SGHRS and YFSETQ. This CDR3 is built from 14 residues. The CDR3 nucleotides read TGCGCCAGCAGCCCGGACAGCGACACCGGGGAGCTGTTTTTT. Protein sequence: CASSPDSDTGELFF.

This clonotype appeared many times. The rearrangement uses TRBV20-1 and TRBJ1-4; no clear D gene. Trimming stripped 6 bases from V and 5 bases from J, with 10 bases between. Per the germline V gene, CDR1 is DFQATT and CDR2 is SNEGSKA (reference sequence). The CDR3 has 12 residues. CDR3 DNA sequence: TGCAGTGCCGGACTTTTCAATGAAAAACTGTTTTTT. It specifies CSAGLFNEKLFF.

There are many counts of this clonotype. The chain is built from TRBV12-3 or TRBV12-4 and TRBJ2-7, with 11 bases that match TRBD1. CDR3 length equals 15 residues. Unmatched junction bases numbered 5, after V lost 5 bases and J lost 2 bases. CDR3 protein: CASSPGQGAPYEQYF. In DNA form, the CDR3 reads TGTGCCAGCAGTCCCGGACAGGGGGCTCCCTACGAGCAGTACTTC.

This clonotype has a count of ten or more. The V call is TRBV29-1, the J call TRBJ2-4, with D possibly being TRBD2 (6 bases). The CDR3 runs to 14 residues. CDR1 and CDR2 from the germline V gene are SQVTM and ANQGSEA. V shed 1 base and J shed 6 bases, with 13 bases lying between them. CDR3 loop: CSVEVGGRRNIQYF. The CDR3 coding sequence is TGCAGCGTTGAAGTCGGAGGGCGCAGAAACATTCAGTACTTC.

This clonotype was seen a few times. V gene TRBV3-1 combines with J gene TRBJ2-7, with D possibly TRBD2 on 5 matching bases. From germline, CDR1 is LGHDT and CDR2 YNNKEL (reference sequence). The CDR3 is made up of 15 amino acids. The V end was cut by 4 bases, the J end by 0 bases, with 13 bases between. This CDR3 reads CASSLGSGSSYEQYF. CDR3 DNA sequence: TGTGCCAGCAGCCTAGGGAGTGGGAGCTCCTACGAGCAGTACTTC.

In this sample, this clonotype turned up many times. The genes are TRBV3-1 and TRBJ1-3; unclear D gene. Trimming pared 1 base from V and 3 bases from J, leaving 10 bases between. CDR3 length: 15 residues. The germline gives CDR1 LGHDT, CDR2 YNNKEL (reference sequence). DNA for the CDR3: TGTGCCAGCAGCCAAGTATCCGGGGTTGGAAACACCATATATTTT. This gives the protein CASSQVSGVGNTIYF.

For this clonotype: A far larger clone is off by one base, so a read error is likely. CDR3 in DNA: TGTGCCAGCAGTCACACGAGTAGCGGGGGGGCCCAAGAGACCCAGTACTTC. It translates to CASSHTSSGGAQETQYF. This chain uses TRBV6-1 with TRBJ2-5, with 11 positions matching TRBD2. The CDR3 covers 17 residues. J gave up 1 base and V 5 bases, and 9 bases lay outside the gene matches. Per germline, CDR1 MNHNS and CDR2 SASEGT.

This clonotype was seen ten or more times. This chain links TRBV6-2 or TRBV6-3 with TRBJ2-3; 8 bases fit TRBD2. Germline CDR1 MNHEY, CDR2 SVGEGT. The V segment lost 5 bases and the J segment 6 bases; nucleotides outside the gene matches: 7. CDR3 size: 14 residues. The CDR3 protein is CASSERGPRDTQYF. CDR3 DNA sequence: TGTGCCAGCAGTGAGCGGGGGCCCCGGGATACGCAGTATTTT.

V and J are TRBV5-4 and TRBJ2-3; no definite D call. With 4 bases removed from V and 4 bases from J, the gap between germline ends came to 10 bases. CDR1 and CDR2 (germline): SGHNT, YYREEE (reference sequence). CDR3 length: 13 residues. This CDR3 reads CASSPFGADTQYF. The DNA of the CDR3 is TGTGCCAGCAGCCCGTTTGGCGCAGATACGCAGTATTTT. The entire variable domain, with the rest obtained from reference TRBV5-4 and TRBJ2-3, is as follows: ETGVTQSPTHLIKTRGQQVTLRCSSQSGHNTVSWYQQALGQGPQFIFQYYREEENGRGNFPPRFSGLQFPNYSSELNVNALELDDSALYLCASSPFGADTQYFGPGTRLTVL.

In its sample, this clonotype was seen many times. The chain combines TRBV4-1 with TRBJ1-1, with D tentatively TRBD1 (5 bases). In germline, CDR1 is MGHRA, CDR2 YSYEKL. The CDR3 is 14 residues long. V lost 6 bases, J lost 4 bases, and 15 bases lay in between. CDR3 sequence: CASSQQVKVTEAFF. The CDR3 nucleotides read TGCGCCAGCAGTCAACAGGTCAAGGTCACTGAAGCTTTCTTT.

In its sample, this clonotype was seen many times. The genes are TRBV7-2 and TRBJ1-5, with D perhaps matching TRBD1 (6 bases). V was shortened by 4 bases and J by 6 bases, with 10 bases between the two germline ends. The CDR3 contains 13 residues. In germline, CDR1 is SGHTA, CDR2 FQGNSA. CDR3 nucleotide sequence: TGTGCCAGCAGCTCAGGGGTTGCTCAGCCCCAGCATTTT. It codes for CASSSGVAQPQHF.

Regarding this clonotype: No DNA is shown, since the ends of the CDR3 on it are uncertain; the CDR3 is the one TCRdb lists. V usage is TRBV4-1 and J usage is TRBJ2-2; the D call TRBD1 from the table was never checked on the DNA. The CDR3 adds up to 15 amino acids, both ends counted. CDR1 and CDR2 (germline): MGHRA, YSYEKL. CDR3 sequence: CASSQVRVGELFFFF.

This clonotype has at least ten counts. The chain recombines TRBV5-6 with TRBJ2-1; 7 positions agree with TRBD2. V lost 2 bases and J lost 6; bases outside the gene matches: 11. The CDR3 totals 16 residues. Germline V CDR1 and CDR2: SGHDT, YYEEEE. CDR3 sequence reads: CASSFRSGTKINEQFF. DNA for the CDR3: TGTGCCAGCAGCTTTCGATCCGGGACTAAGATCAATGAGCAGTTCTTC.

The chain combines TRBV5-1 with TRBJ2-1, with TRBD2 identical over 8 bases. There are 17 residues in the CDR3. The V and J ends lost 1 base and 4 bases, in that order; junction bases with no gene match: 10. CDR1 is SGHRS and CDR2 is YFSETQ in the germline V gene. The CDR3, as DNA: TGCGCCAGCAGCTTGTTCAGCGGGAGCGGGGCTTACAATGAGCAGTTCTTC. It encodes CASSLFSGSGAYNEQFF.

At least ten counts were recorded for this clonotype. The genes are TRBV30 and TRBJ2-7, with 9 bases aligning to TRBD1. The J segment lost 4 bases and the V segment lost 0 bases, leaving 16 bases of the junction unmatched. Germline CDR1 reads GTSNPN; CDR2 reads SVGIG (reference sequence). CDR3 length: 18 amino acids. The CDR3 DNA reads TGTGCCTGGAGTGTAAGGACAGGGGTTCGTTGGGGGGGTTACGAGCAGTACTTC. It translates to CAWSVRTGVRWGGYEQYF.

This clonotype was detected many times. The rearrangement joins TRBV5-6 to TRBJ1-3; 9 nucleotides line up with TRBD1. This CDR3 is built from 16 residues. From germline, CDR1 is SGHDT and CDR2 YYEEEE. With 2 bases clipped from V and 0 bases from J, the junction kept 3 bases outside the gene matches. CDR3: CASSFGTGSSGNTIYF. CDR3 DNA sequence: TGTGCCAGCAGCTTTGGGACAGGGAGCTCTGGAAACACCATATATTTT.

This clonotype was counted a few times. No DNA is shown, since the ends of the CDR3 on it are uncertain; the CDR3 is the one TCRdb lists. V is TRBV29-1 and J is TRBJ2-2. The CDR3 has 14 amino acids, counting both end residues. Per germline, CDR1 SQVTM and CDR2 ANQGSEA. The CDR3 protein is CSVGPRNTGELFFF.

This clonotype was observed at least ten times. A junction end diverges from the germline sequence, so it may reflect a read error. This rearrangement joins TRBV5-1 to TRBJ2-3; D is perhaps TRBD2 (5 bases). The CDR3 covers 15 residues. Germline V CDR1 and CDR2: SGHRS, YFSETQ. The CDR3 reads CASSLALGSTDTQYF. The CDR3, as DNA: TGTGCCAGCAGCTTAGCGCTGGGCAGCACAGATACGCAGTATTTT.

This clonotype occurred many times. V usage is TRBV29-1 and J usage is TRBJ2-7; 8 nucleotides match TRBD1. J was trimmed by 1 base and V by 5 bases; bases with no gene match: 4. The germline V gene has CDR1 SQVTM and CDR2 ANQGSEA. The CDR3 is 13 amino acids. CDR3 residues: CSVTGTGSYEQYF. For the CDR3, the DNA is TGCAGCGTTACCGGGACAGGATCCTACGAGCAGTACTTC.

This clonotype was seen more than once but under ten times. The chain recombines TRBV12-3 or TRBV12-4 with TRBJ1-4; D gene unclear. V gave up 3 bases and J gave up 4 bases, with 12 bases separating them. The length of the CDR3 is 15 residues. CDR3 in DNA: TGTGCCAGCAGTTTTGGGCAAACGATTAATGAAAAACTGTTTTTT. This codes for CASSFGQTINEKLFF.

The chain is built from TRBV13 and TRBJ2-1; D remains ambiguous. The CDR3 loop spans 13 amino acids. The germline V and J ends were trimmed by 5 bases and 7 bases, with 12 bases remaining between them. CDR1 and CDR2 from the germline V gene are PRHDT and FYEKMQ (reference sequence). The CDR3 spells CASSIRLLNEQFF. The CDR3 DNA follows: TGTGCCAGCAGCATACGACTGCTGAATGAGCAGTTCTTC.

This clonotype has a handful of counts. The rearrangement links TRBV5-6 to TRBJ2-7; no clear D gene. Germline lookup yields CDR1 SGHDT and CDR2 YYEEEE. V gave up 0 bases and J gave up 0 bases, with 4 bases separating them. The length of the CDR3 is 13 residues. The CDR3: CASSLASSYEQYF. CDR3 DNA sequence: TGTGCCAGCAGCTTGGCCTCCTCCTACGAGCAGTACTTC.

There are many counts of this clonotype. The rearrangement links TRBV6-2 or TRBV6-3 to TRBJ1-1; the D is unclear. The V end lost 2 bases, the J end lost 4 bases, and 17 bases lay between the germline ends. CDR1 and CDR2 (germline): MNHEY, SVGEGT. The CDR3 sequence is 16 residues long. In nucleotides, the CDR3 is TGTGCCAGCAGTTACGGGAGGGCAGGACCGGGCACTGAAGCTTTCTTT. Translating gives CASSYGRAGPGTEAFF.

There are many counts of this clonotype. V is TRBV29-1 and J is TRBJ1-1; D gene uncertain. CDR1 is SQVTM and CDR2 is ANQGSEA in the germline V gene. V was cut by 6 bases and J by 2 bases, with 10 bases left in between. The CDR3 length is 12 residues. The CDR3, as DNA: TGCAGCGTCCAATGGGCTAACACTGAAGCTTTCTTT. It specifies CSVQWANTEAFF.

V usage is TRBV20-1 and J usage is TRBJ2-3; TRBD2 matches at 8 bases. Germline V gene lookup returns CDR1 DFQATT and CDR2 SNEGSKA (reference sequence). The V segment lost 5 bases and the J segment 4 bases; nucleotides outside the gene matches: 20. This CDR3 is built from 18 residues. The CDR3 loop reads CSAAPPSFRTSWADTQYF. In DNA, the CDR3 is TGCAGTGCTGCCCCCCCCTCTTTTAGGACTAGCTGGGCAGATACGCAGTATTTT.

This clonotype was detected a few times. The V gene is TRBV12-3 or TRBV12-4, the J gene TRBJ2-1; 7 bases fit TRBD2. V trimming: 5 bases; J trimming: 4 bases; junction bases outside the gene matches: 5. This CDR3 is 14 amino acids long. The CDR3: CASSPGLLYNEQFF. As DNA, the CDR3 is TGTGCCAGCAGTCCGGGACTACTATACAATGAGCAGTTCTTC.

This clonotype has just one count. This may stem from a read error, because a much larger clone lies one nucleotide away. The V gene is TRBV29-1, the J gene TRBJ1-2, with D maybe TRBD1 (5 bases). The CDR3 length is 11 residues. Germline V gene lookup returns CDR1 SQVTM and CDR2 ANQGSEA. With 8 bases removed from V and 6 bases from J, the gap between germline ends came to 13 bases. CDR3 nucleotides: TGCAGCATACAGGAGGATCATGGCTACACCTTC. Amino acids: CSIQEDHGYTF.

Of note for this clonotype: A far more abundant clone sits one base away, making this likely a read error. V usage is TRBV10-3 and J usage is TRBJ2-7, with 8 bases aligning to TRBD2. The CDR3 loop spans 15 amino acids. In germline, CDR1 is ENHRY, CDR2 SYGVKD. J lost 7 bases, V lost 2 bases, and 10 bases had no gene match. CDR3 in DNA: TGTGCCATCAGTGAGGGCGGGGGGAGGTACAATGAGCAGTACTTC. It is translated as CAISEGGGRYNEQYF.

This clonotype has a count of ten or more. The chain uses TRBV18 and TRBJ2-2; 11 bases fit TRBD1. CDR1 and CDR2 from the germline V gene are KGHSH and LQKENI. Germline trimming cut 4 bases from V and 3 bases from J; bases unmatched to any gene: 10. The CDR3 runs to 18 residues. CDR3 loop: CASSRSSPGQGDTGELFF. CDR3 coding DNA: TGTGCCAGCTCACGGTCGAGTCCGGGACAGGGGGACACCGGGGAGCTGTTTTTT.

This chain links TRBV3-1 with TRBJ2-7; D not certain. The CDR3 is 14 residues long. Germline V gene lookup returns CDR1 LGHDT and CDR2 YNNKEL (reference sequence). Trimming removed 1 base at V and 3 bases at J, with 10 bases between. The CDR3 coding sequence is TGTGCCAGCAGCCAAGTGGGCTCAGACTACGAGCAGTACTTC. It translates to CASSQVGSDYEQYF.